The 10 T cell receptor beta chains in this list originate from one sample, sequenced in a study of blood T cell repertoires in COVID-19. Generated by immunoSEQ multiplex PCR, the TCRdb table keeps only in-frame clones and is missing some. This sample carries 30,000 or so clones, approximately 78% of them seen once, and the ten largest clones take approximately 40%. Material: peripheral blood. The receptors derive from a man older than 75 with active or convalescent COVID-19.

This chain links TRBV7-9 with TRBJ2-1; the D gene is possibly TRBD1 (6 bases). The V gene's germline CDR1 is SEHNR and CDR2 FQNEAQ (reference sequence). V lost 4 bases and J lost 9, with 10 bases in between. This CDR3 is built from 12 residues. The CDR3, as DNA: TGTGCCAGCAGCTCACAGGGACGTGAGCAGTTCTTC. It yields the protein CASSSQGREQFF.

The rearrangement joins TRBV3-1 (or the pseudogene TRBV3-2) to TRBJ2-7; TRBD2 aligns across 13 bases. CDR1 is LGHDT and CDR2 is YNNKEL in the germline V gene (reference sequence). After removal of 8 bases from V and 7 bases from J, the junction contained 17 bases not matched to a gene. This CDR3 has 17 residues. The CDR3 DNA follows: TGTGCCAGCCAACCCGGGACTAGCGGGATGGCCACTCAAGAGCAGTACTTC. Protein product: CASQPGTSGMATQEQYF.

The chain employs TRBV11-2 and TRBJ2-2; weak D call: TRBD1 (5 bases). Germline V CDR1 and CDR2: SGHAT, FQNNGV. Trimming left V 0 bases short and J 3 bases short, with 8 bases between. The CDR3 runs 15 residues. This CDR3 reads CASSLDRVDTGELFF. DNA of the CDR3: TGTGCCAGCAGCTTAGACAGGGTCGACACCGGGGAGCTGTTTTTT.

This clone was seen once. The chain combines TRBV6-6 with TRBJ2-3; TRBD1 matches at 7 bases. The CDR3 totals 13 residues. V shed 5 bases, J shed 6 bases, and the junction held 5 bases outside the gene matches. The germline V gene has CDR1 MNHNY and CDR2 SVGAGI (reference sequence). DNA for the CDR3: TGTGCCAGCAGTACAGGGGAACGGGATACGCAGTATTTT. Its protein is CASSTGERDTQYF.

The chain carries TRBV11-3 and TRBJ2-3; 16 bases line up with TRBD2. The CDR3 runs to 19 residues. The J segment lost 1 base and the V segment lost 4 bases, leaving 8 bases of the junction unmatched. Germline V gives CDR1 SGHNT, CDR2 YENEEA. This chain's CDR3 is CASSSPGLAGGPGTDTQYF. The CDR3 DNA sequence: TGTGCCAGCAGCTCTCCGGGACTAGCGGGAGGGCCGGGCACAGATACGCAGTATTTT.

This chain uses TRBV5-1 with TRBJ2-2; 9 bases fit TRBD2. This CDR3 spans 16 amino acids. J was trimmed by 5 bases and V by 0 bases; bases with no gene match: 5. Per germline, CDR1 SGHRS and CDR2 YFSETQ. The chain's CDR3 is CASSLGLAGSTGELFF. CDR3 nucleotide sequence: TGCGCCAGCAGCTTGGGTCTAGCGGGGAGTACCGGGGAGCTGTTTTTT.

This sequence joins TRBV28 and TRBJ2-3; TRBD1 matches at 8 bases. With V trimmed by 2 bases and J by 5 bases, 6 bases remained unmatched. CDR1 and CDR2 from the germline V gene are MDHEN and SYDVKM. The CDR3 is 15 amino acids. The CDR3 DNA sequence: TGTGCCAGCAGTTTACCCGGGACAGGCGAAGATACGCAGTATTTT. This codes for CASSLPGTGEDTQYF.

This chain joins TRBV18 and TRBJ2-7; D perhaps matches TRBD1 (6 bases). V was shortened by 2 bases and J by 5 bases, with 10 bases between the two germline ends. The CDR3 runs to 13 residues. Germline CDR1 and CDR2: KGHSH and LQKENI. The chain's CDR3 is CASSPTGSDEQYF. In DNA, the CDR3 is TGTGCCAGCTCACCAACAGGGTCTGACGAGCAGTACTTC.

In DNA, the CDR3 is TGTGCCAGGCAACCCCTTGATGGGGGAGGGGATAACAATGAGCAGTTCTTC. Translation: CARQPLDGGGDNNEQFF. The gene calls are TRBV7-9 and TRBJ2-1; TRBD2 aligns across 7 bases. Germline V gene data show CDR1 as SEHNR and CDR2 as FQNEAQ (reference sequence). V gave up 9 bases and J gave up 5 bases; unmatched junction bases: 19. The CDR3 runs to 17 residues.

CDR3 residues: CASSLENRGQGEQFF. The DNA of the CDR3 is TGCGCCAGCAGCTTGGAGAACAGGGGGCAGGGTGAGCAGTTCTTC. The chain links TRBV5-1 to TRBJ2-1; 9 bases map to TRBD1. The CDR3 has 15 amino acids. The trim removed 0 bases at V and 9 bases at J, leaving 7 bases unmatched. Per germline, CDR1 SGHRS and CDR2 YFSETQ.